This entry features one T cell receptor (beta chain) sequence. This specimen belongs to a study of control samples from healthy donors and cancer patients. Trimming shortened V by 6 bases and J by 3 bases, and 9 bases separated the two germline ends. CDR3 length equals 11 residues. Germline V CDR1 and CDR2: SQVTM, ANQGSEA. TCRdb's copy holds only in-frame clones and misses some; the assay was immunoSEQ multiplex PCR. The sample holds about 150,000 clones, 75% to 90% seen once. Sequenced: blood. The sequence was obtained from a man aged 25-45 years in good health. The chain carries TRBV29-1 and TRBJ2-7, with D uncertain. Here the CDR3 reads CSVLQSYEQYF. The CDR3 DNA is TGCAGCGTATTACAGAGCTACGAGCAGTACTTC.